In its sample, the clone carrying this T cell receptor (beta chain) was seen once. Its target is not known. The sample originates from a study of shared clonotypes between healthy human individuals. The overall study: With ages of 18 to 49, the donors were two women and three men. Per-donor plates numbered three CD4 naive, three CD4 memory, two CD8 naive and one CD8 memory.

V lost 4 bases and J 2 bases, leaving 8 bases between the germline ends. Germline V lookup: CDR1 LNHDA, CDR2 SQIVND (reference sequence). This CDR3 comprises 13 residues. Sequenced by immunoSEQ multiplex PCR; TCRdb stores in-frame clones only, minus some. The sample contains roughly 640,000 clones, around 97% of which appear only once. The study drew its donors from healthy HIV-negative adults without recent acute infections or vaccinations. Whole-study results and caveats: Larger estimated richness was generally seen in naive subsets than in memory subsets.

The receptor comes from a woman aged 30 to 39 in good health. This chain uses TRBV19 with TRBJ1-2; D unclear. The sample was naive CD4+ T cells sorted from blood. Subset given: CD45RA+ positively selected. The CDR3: CASSRVPNYGYTF. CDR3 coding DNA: TGTGCCAGTAGTAGGGTTCCAAACTATGGCTACACCTTC.